This T cell receptor (beta chain) derives from a study of lymphopenia after photon versus proton radiotherapy. Profiled with immunoSEQ multiplex PCR; TCRdb holds only in-frame clones, not every one. The data show 150,000 to 200,000 clones, 88% seen once. Trimming took 5 bases from V and 2 from J, leaving 11 bases between them. The CDR3 length is 14 residues. CDR1 and CDR2 from the germline V gene are SGHAT and FQNNGV. This TCR came from a man aged 50 or older with gastric cancer. The sequencing used peripheral blood, collected from a patient treated with photon-based radiotherapy. The chain has TRBV11-2 and TRBJ2-3; D remains unclear. CDR3 protein: CASSPRSFTDTQYF. CDR3 in DNA: TGTGCCAGCAGCCCGCGTAGTTTCACAGATACGCAGTATTTT.